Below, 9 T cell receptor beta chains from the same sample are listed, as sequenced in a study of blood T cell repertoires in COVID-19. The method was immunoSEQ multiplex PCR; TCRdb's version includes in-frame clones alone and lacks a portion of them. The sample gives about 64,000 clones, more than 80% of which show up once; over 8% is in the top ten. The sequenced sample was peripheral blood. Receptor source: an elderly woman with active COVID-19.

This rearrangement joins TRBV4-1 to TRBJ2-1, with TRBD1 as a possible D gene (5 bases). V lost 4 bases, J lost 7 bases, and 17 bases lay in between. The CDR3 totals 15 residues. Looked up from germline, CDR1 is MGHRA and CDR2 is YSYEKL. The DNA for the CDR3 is TGCGCCAGCAGCCCAGGGTTATTGACTCGGAATGAGCAGTTCTTC. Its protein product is CASSPGLLTRNEQFF.

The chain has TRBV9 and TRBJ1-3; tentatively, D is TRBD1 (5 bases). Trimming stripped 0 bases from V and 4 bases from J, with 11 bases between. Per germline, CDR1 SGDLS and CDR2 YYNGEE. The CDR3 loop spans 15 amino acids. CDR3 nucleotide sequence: TGTGCCAGCAGCGTAGGTCAGGGTAACGGAAACACCATATATTTT. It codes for CASSVGQGNGNTIYF.

CDR3 nucleotides: TGTGCCAGCAGTTTATGGGCTAGCGGGTCGAACAATGAGCAGTTCTTC. Residues: CASSLWASGSNNEQFF. The V call is TRBV28, the J call TRBJ2-1; 8 nucleotides match TRBD2. CDR1 MDHEN and CDR2 SYDVKM come from the germline V gene. The junction had 6 bases not matched to a gene; V was cut back by 0 bases and J by 5 bases. The CDR3 loop spans 16 amino acids.

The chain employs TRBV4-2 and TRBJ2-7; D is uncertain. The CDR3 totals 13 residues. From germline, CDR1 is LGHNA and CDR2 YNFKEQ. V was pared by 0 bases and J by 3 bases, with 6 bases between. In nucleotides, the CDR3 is TGTGCCAGCAGCCAAGAAGCGAGCTACGAGCAGTACTTC. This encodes CASSQEASYEQYF.

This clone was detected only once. The CDR3 region is CASKRGGYSTDTQYF. The CDR3 region has the DNA TGTGCCAGTAAACGGGGAGGATATAGCACAGATACGCAGTATTTT. This chain uses TRBV28 with TRBJ2-3; weak D call: TRBD2 (6 bases). Trimming pared 9 bases from V and 0 bases from J, leaving 16 bases between. Germline V gene data show CDR1 as MDHEN and CDR2 as SYDVKM. The CDR3 length is 15 residues.

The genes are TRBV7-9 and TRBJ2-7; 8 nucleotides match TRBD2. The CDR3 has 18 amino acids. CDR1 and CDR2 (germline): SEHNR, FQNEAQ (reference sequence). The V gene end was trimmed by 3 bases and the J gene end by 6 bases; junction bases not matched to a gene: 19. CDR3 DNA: TGTGCCAGCAGCTTCCTTTTGGCGGGAGGTCCCGTACCCCTCGAGCAGTACTTC. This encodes CASSFLLAGGPVPLEQYF.

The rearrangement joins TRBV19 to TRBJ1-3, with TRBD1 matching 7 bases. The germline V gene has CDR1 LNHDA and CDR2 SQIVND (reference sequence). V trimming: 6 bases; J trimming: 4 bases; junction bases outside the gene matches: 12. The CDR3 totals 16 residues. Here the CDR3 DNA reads TGTGCCAGTAGCGCTGGGTACAGGACAGGAGGAAACACCATATATTTT. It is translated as CASSAGYRTGGNTIYF.

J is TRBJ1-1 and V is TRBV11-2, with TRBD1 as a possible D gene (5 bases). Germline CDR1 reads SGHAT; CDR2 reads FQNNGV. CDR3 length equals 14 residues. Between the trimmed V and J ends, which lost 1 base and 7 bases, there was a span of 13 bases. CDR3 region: CASSLAAGSGEAFF. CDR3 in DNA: TGTGCCAGCAGCTTAGCGGCAGGGTCAGGTGAAGCTTTCTTT.

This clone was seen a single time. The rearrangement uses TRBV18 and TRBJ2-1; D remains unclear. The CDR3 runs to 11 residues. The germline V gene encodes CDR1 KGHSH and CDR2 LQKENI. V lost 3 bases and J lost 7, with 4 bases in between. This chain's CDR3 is CASSPRNEQFF. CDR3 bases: TGTGCCAGCTCACCCCGGAATGAGCAGTTCTTC.